Below, one T cell receptor (beta chain) is given with its context. Its antigen is unidentified. These data are taken from a study of T cell responses to AZD1222 COVID-19 vaccine. Study context: Second-dose schedules of about 4 or about 12 weeks were combined.

Clones were sequenced by immunoSEQ multiplex PCR, and TCRdb holds only the in-frame ones, with some missing. The sample includes over 110,000 clones, around 91% seen only once; the top ten take about 1.5%. Findings of the study overall: Spike-specific TCR breadth and depth both grew after two AZD1222 doses. Close to half of spike-specific TCRs reportedly recognize unmutated variant regions. Just a handful of AZD1222 recipients tested seropositive at baseline.

This CDR3 has 14 amino acids. Germline V gene data show CDR1 as ENHRY and CDR2 as SYGVKD. V shed 6 bases, J shed 2 bases, and the junction held 4 bases outside the gene matches. The clonotype comes from an adult in good health. The sample here was peripheral blood, taken on day 0 of AZD1222 vaccination. This chain uses TRBV10-3 with TRBJ2-3, with 8 nucleotides matching TRBD2. CDR3 coding DNA: TGTGCCATCAGATCTAGCGGGCCCACAGATACGCAGTATTTT. Translating gives CAIRSSGPTDTQYF.